This T cell receptor (beta chain) is from a study of cytomegalovirus exposure and HLA in healthy donors. Notes on this clone: The antigen remains unidentified. Other DNA sequences from this sample encode an identical CDR3 as well.

This CDR3 has 13 residues. Trimming pared 2 bases from V and 2 bases from J, leaving 7 bases between. CDR1 is SGHTA and CDR2 is FQGNSA in the germline V gene. PCR employed 60 Vbeta and 13 Jbeta primers. This table comes from immunoSEQ multiplex PCR, and its TCRdb copy is limited to in-frame clones, with some not included. The data hold some 120,000 clones, with about 74% observed a single time. Study-wide results and limits: With later analysis, a missense DCLRE1C variant became linked to TCR beta V- and J-gene trimming. Presence/absence analysis assumed near-uniform sequencing depth across donors. Among donors in an Asian-associated ancestry cluster, a later analysis reportedly found fewer N-insertions than the approximately 700-donor mean.

V usage is TRBV7-2 and J usage is TRBJ2-7; D might be TRBD1 (6 bases). Sequenced sample: PBMCs. The clonotype comes from a woman in her forties or fifties in good health and CMV-seropositive. For the CDR3, the DNA is TGTGCCAGCAGCTTATACAGGGCCTACGAGCAGTACTTC. Protein product: CASSLYRAYEQYF.